The TCR beta chain described here comes from a study of blood T cell repertoires in COVID-19. This CDR3 is 15 amino acids long. The V gene's germline CDR1 is MNHEY and CDR2 SVGAGI. V lost 4 bases, J lost 7 bases, and 17 bases lay in between. The authors' processing: Amplifying reference gene primers gave estimates of nucleated cell counts. Method: immunoSEQ multiplex PCR; TCRdb's copy keeps in-frame clones and lacks some. V and J calls and clone size are those listed in that table; D and trimming were worked out from the DNA. The sample carries under 250,000 clones, just under 85% recorded once. The sample comprised peripheral blood. This rearrangement joins TRBV6-5 to TRBJ1-5; weak D call: TRBD1 (5 bases). The TCR comes from a woman aged 45-65 years with active or convalescent COVID-19. The DNA of the CDR3 is TGTGCCAGCAGTTCCACGGTGGGGGGGAGACAGCCCCAGCATTTT. Translating it yields CASSSTVGGRQPQHF.